Each of the 7 T cell receptor beta chains below was sequenced from the same sample in a study of blood T cell repertoires in COVID-19. The repertoire was sequenced with immunoSEQ multiplex PCR; TCRdb's copy has only in-frame clones and lacks some. The sample records over 200,000 clones, approximately 80% being singletons. Material for sequencing was PBMCs or T cells enriched from blood (not recorded which). These receptors all come from a man aged 55 to 70 who had recovered from COVID-19.

V and J are TRBV20-1 and TRBJ1-1, with 7 bases identical to TRBD1. The germline CDR1 and CDR2 sequences are DFQATT and SNEGSKA (reference sequence). The CDR3 has 11 amino acids. CDR3 in DNA: TGCAGGCCAGGGGGTGGCACTGAAGCTTTCTTT. This codes for CRPGGGTEAFF.

This clone was seen a few times. CDR3 loop: CASSLQGLGSQPQHF. CDR3 DNA sequence: TGTGCCAGCAGCTTACAGGGATTGGGAAGTCAGCCCCAGCATTTT. The J gene is TRBJ1-5, the V gene TRBV3-1 (or the pseudogene TRBV3-2); possible D gene TRBD1, 6 bases. Germline V lookup: CDR1 LGHDT, CDR2 YNNKEL (reference sequence). Trimming left V 5 bases short and J 6 bases short, with 17 bases between. The CDR3 spans 15 residues.

V is TRBV19 and J is TRBJ1-5; TRBD1 agrees at 11 bases. The CDR3 has 15 amino acids. V gave up 7 bases and J gave up 5 bases; unmatched junction bases: 7. Germline CDR1 and CDR2: LNHDA and SQIVND (reference sequence). The CDR3 region has the DNA TGTGCCAGTAAGTCGGACAGGGGGCTCGATCAGCCCCAGCATTTT. Its protein product is CASKSDRGLDQPQHF.

The chain links TRBV10-3 to TRBJ2-2; TRBD2 matches at 8 bases. Per germline, CDR1 ENHRY and CDR2 SYGVKD. The length of the CDR3 is 15 residues. The ends lost 7 bases at V and 5 bases at J; junction bases unmatched: 9. The CDR3 loop is CAINPGTSRTGELFF. CDR3 nucleotides: TGTGCCATCAATCCCGGGACTAGTAGGACCGGGGAGCTGTTTTTT.

The CDR3 DNA sequence: TGTGCCAGCAGTGTAGGGGCAGGGGGCAACTACGAGCAGTACTTC. It codes for CASSVGAGGNYEQYF. The chain couples TRBV2 to TRBJ2-7, with TRBD1 matching 8 bases. The V and J ends lost 4 bases and 3 bases, in that order; junction bases with no gene match: 8. The CDR3 runs to 15 residues. CDR1 and CDR2 (germline): SNHLY, FYNNEI.

This CDR3 reads CASYEGNLYEQYF. CDR3 in DNA: TGTGCCAGTTATGAGGGCAACCTCTACGAGCAGTACTTC. The chain combines TRBV6-5 with TRBJ2-7, with D maybe TRBD2 (5 bases). The germline V gene encodes CDR1 MNHEY and CDR2 SVGAGI. The CDR3 loop spans 13 amino acids. The ends were cut back, 9 bases at V and 3 bases at J, with 15 bases in the middle.

The V gene is TRBV6-7, the J gene TRBJ2-5; 10 nucleotides match TRBD1. TRBV6-7 is noted as an ORF with a role that remains uncertain. Germline trimming cut 2 bases from V and 3 bases from J; bases unmatched to any gene: 18. The CDR3 covers 20 residues. This chain's CDR3 is CASSYPGQGVGGYSKETQYF. The CDR3 DNA is TGTGCCAGCAGTTACCCCGGACAGGGGGTTGGAGGGTATTCGAAAGAGACCCAGTACTTC.